This T cell receptor (beta chain) was profiled in a study of blood T cell repertoires in COVID-19. About the study: Samples taken during acute and convalescent COVID-19 were collected in the United States, Italy and Spain. Nucleic acid was either cDNA or gDNA, and it came from T cells, B-cell-depleted T cells, or PBMCs.

Original handling: How many nucleated cells were present was estimated from reference gene primer amplification. The assay was immunoSEQ multiplex PCR, and TCRdb's table has in-frame clones only and misses some. V, J and clone size were drawn from that table, and D and trimming were deduced from the DNA. The sample carries tens of thousands of clones, 90% recorded once. This CDR3 spans 13 amino acids. The V gene lost 7 bases and the J gene lost 5 bases, with 14 bases spanning the gap. Germline V lookup: CDR1 MNHEY, CDR2 SVGAGI. The chain has TRBV6-5 and TRBJ1-1; D perhaps matches TRBD1 (5 bases). Sequencing was performed on peripheral blood. The sequence was obtained from an elderly man with acute or convalescent COVID-19. The CDR3 bases are TGTGCCAGCAAGGGAACAGGAGGGACTGAAGCTTTCTTT. It yields the protein CASKGTGGTEAFF.